What follows are 25 T cell receptor beta chains derived from one specimen sequenced in a study of T cell repertoires in cytomegalovirus infection. From the reads, TCRdb called clonotypes with MiXCR, one entry per CDR3 protein. The profile shows around 740,000 distinct CDR3 sequences, about 40% of them singletons. The sequenced material came from PBMCs. The receptors derive from a human donor in good health (CMV status not recorded). Some clones in this sample may be carry-over from other donors' samples.

The chain joins TRBV28 to TRBJ2-7; D perhaps matches TRBD1 (6 bases). The CDR3 is 14 amino acids. Germline-derived CDR1 and CDR2 are MDHEN and SYDVKM. The V gene lost 4 bases and the J gene lost 0 bases, with 10 bases spanning the gap. This chain's CDR3 is CASSSQGNSYEQYF. The CDR3 bases are TGTGCCAGCAGTTCCCAGGGGAACTCCTACGAGCAGTACTTC.

The genes are TRBV4-2 and TRBJ2-3; D unresolved. The CDR3 covers 18 residues. CDR1 is LGHNA, CDR2 YNFKEQ, per germline. Trimming cost V 2 bases and J 0 bases, with 18 bases left between them. The CDR3 coding sequence is TGTGCCAGCAGCCAAATTGTTAAAACGGAACCTAGCACAGATACGCAGTATTTT. Protein product: CASSQIVKTEPSTDTQYF.

This clonotype appeared many times. The chain combines TRBV20-1 with TRBJ2-7; D may be TRBD1 (6 bases). Germline V gene sequence: CDR1 DFQATT, CDR2 SNEGSKA (reference sequence). The length of the CDR3 is 12 residues. Trimming took off 3 bases at V and 6 bases at J, with 12 bases between the two ends. In nucleotides, the CDR3 is TGCAGTGCTAGGGGGGCCTCGGCCGAGCAGTACTTC. Translating gives CSARGASAEQYF.

The gene calls are TRBV15 and TRBJ1-1; 7 nucleotides agree with TRBD1. The germline V gene encodes CDR1 LNHNV and CDR2 YYDKDF (reference sequence). The CDR3 covers 17 residues. V shed 0 bases and J 6 bases; nucleotides not matched to a gene: 13. The CDR3 protein is CATSRDHRQGLLAEAFF. As DNA, the CDR3 is TGTGCCACCAGCAGAGATCACCGACAGGGCTTACTGGCTGAAGCTTTCTTT.

At least ten counts were recorded for this clonotype. The chain links TRBV7-8 to TRBJ2-7; 7 bases map to TRBD1. CDR1 is SGHVS, CDR2 FQNEAQ, per germline. V shed 2 bases, J shed 4 bases, and the junction held 17 bases outside the gene matches. The CDR3 consists of 18 residues. The CDR3 reads CASSLNSNFGTETYEQYF. CDR3 nucleotides: TGTGCCAGCAGCTTAAACAGTAATTTTGGGACAGAGACTTACGAGCAGTACTTC.

This sequence joins TRBV5-1 and TRBJ2-1; TRBD2 matches at 8 bases. The V gene end was trimmed by 4 bases and the J gene end by 0 bases; junction bases not matched to a gene: 6. Germline V gene data show CDR1 as SGHRS and CDR2 as YFSETQ. The CDR3 runs 16 residues. CDR3 residues: CASSEVSGSSYNEQFF. The CDR3 coding sequence is TGCGCCAGCAGCGAGGTCAGCGGGAGCTCCTACAATGAGCAGTTCTTC. Together with reference TRBV5-1 and TRBJ2-1, the CDR3 gives the full variable domain: KAGVTQTPRYLIKTRGQQVTLSCSPISGHRSVSWYQQTPGQGLQFLFEYFSETQRNKGNFPGRFSGRQFSNSRSEMNVSTLELGDSALYLCASSEVSGSSYNEQFFGPGTRLTVL.

A few counts support this clonotype. The rearrangement joins TRBV28 to TRBJ2-1; TRBD1 might be the D (6 bases). The CDR3 is made up of 17 amino acids. Trimming removed 3 bases at V and 7 bases at J, with 22 bases between. Germline loops: CDR1 MDHEN, CDR2 SYDVKM. As DNA, the CDR3 is TGTGCCAGCAGTTTTCTCCCCCTGGGGGCAGCGTGGAATGAGCAGTTCTTC. As protein: CASSFLPLGAAWNEQFF.

The chain employs TRBV5-1 and TRBJ2-2; TRBD1 matches 7 bases. CDR1 and CDR2 (germline): SGHRS, YFSETQ. This CDR3 is 16 amino acids long. The V segment lost 1 base and the J segment 1 base; nucleotides outside the gene matches: 4. The CDR3 nucleotides read TGCGCCAGCAGCTTGACGACAGGGAGGAACACCGGGGAGCTGTTTTTT. It codes for CASSLTTGRNTGELFF.

The table lists this clonotype with many counts. The chain carries TRBV7-6 and TRBJ1-1, with D unclear. Per the germline V gene, CDR1 is SGHVS and CDR2 is FNYEAQ. There are 14 residues in the CDR3. Trimming pared 2 bases from V and 1 base from J, leaving 8 bases between. CDR3 sequence reads: CASSLTARNTEAFF. DNA of the CDR3: TGTGCCAGCAGCTTAACAGCTAGGAACACTGAAGCTTTCTTT. Full variable domain (remainder filled in from reference TRBV7-6 and TRBJ1-1): GAGVSQSPRYKVTKRGQDVALRCDPISGHVSLYWYRQALGQGPEFLTYFNYEAQQDKSGLPNDRFSAERPEGSISTLTIQRTEQRDSAMYRCASSLTARNTEAFFGQGTRLTVV.

This clonotype was detected ten times or more. The chain links TRBV27 to TRBJ2-1, with TRBD2 as a possible D gene (6 bases). The CDR3 extends over 11 amino acids. V lost 6 bases to trimming and J lost 11 bases, with 11 bases between them. Per germline, CDR1 MNHEY and CDR2 SMNVEV (reference sequence). CDR3 in DNA: TGTGCCAGCAGGGGGGGACTTCAGCAGTTCTTC. Amino acids: CASRGGLQQFF.

Comment on this clonotype: No conserved phenylalanine or tryptophan is present at the end of the CDR3, so a read error is the likely explanation. V and J are TRBV11-2 and TRBJ2-1, with TRBD1 as a possible D gene (6 bases). Trimming stripped 7 bases from V and 7 bases from J, with 17 bases between. This CDR3 comprises 14 residues. Germline V gene data show CDR1 as SGHAT and CDR2 as FQNNGV. The CDR3 protein is CASKQGGRPNEQFL. CDR3 nucleotides: TGTGCCAGCAAACAGGGCGGGCGGCCGAATGAGCAGTTCTTA.

V gene TRBV28 combines with J gene TRBJ1-4; no firm D call. CDR3 length equals 14 residues. Germline assignment: CDR1 MDHEN and CDR2 SYDVKM. The V and J ends lost 2 bases and 6 bases respectively, with 10 bases between them. The chain's CDR3 is CASSLLQLHEKLFF. The CDR3 region has the DNA TGTGCCAGCAGTTTACTTCAGCTACATGAAAAACTGTTTTTT.

This clonotype was detected only a few times. The gene calls are TRBV12-3 or TRBV12-4 and TRBJ2-2, with no clear D. The CDR3 is 11 amino acids. V lost 8 bases to trimming and J lost 6 bases, with 7 bases between them. The CDR3, as DNA: TGTGCCAGCTTAGAAGCCGGGGAGCTGTTTTTT. Protein: CASLEAGELFF.

The rearrangement links TRBV20-1 to TRBJ1-6, with a tentative D call TRBD1 (5 bases). Per germline, CDR1 DFQATT and CDR2 SNEGSKA (reference sequence). Trimming took off 1 base at V and 9 bases at J, with 16 bases between the two ends. This CDR3 contains 15 residues. CDR3 in DNA: TGCAGTGCTAGAGTTCCGGGATCGGGGGTTTCACCCCTCCACTTT. It translates to CSARVPGSGVSPLHF.

Concerning this clonotype itself: A much bigger clone sits one base away, suggesting this may be a read error. The CDR3 sequence: CASGYSGTGSYEQYF. The CDR3 nucleotides are TGTGCCAGCGGCTATTCAGGGACAGGGTCCTACGAGCAGTACTTC. V is TRBV7-2 and J is TRBJ2-7; 9 bases are a match to TRBD1. Trimming cost V 8 bases and J 1 base; bases outside gene matches: 9. The length of the CDR3 is 15 residues. Germline lookup yields CDR1 SGHTA and CDR2 FQGNSA.

This chain uses TRBV19 with TRBJ1-5; D possibly corresponds to TRBD1 (5 bases). Germline V gene data show CDR1 as LNHDA and CDR2 as SQIVND (reference sequence). V was shortened by 4 bases and J by 7 bases, with 11 bases between the two germline ends. The CDR3 length is 13 residues. The CDR3 region is CASSTGRFQPQHF. The CDR3 DNA reads as TGTGCCAGTAGTACAGGGAGGTTCCAGCCCCAGCATTTT.

V and J are TRBV4-1 and TRBJ2-2; TRBD2 is a possible D gene (6 bases). V dropped 4 bases and J dropped 2 bases, with 17 bases sitting between them. From germline, CDR1 is MGHRA and CDR2 YSYEKL. The CDR3 is made up of 17 amino acids. CDR3 loop: CASSLEIGGSNTGELFF. The CDR3 DNA reads as TGCGCCAGCAGCCTTGAAATAGGAGGGTCAAACACCGGGGAGCTGTTTTTT.

V usage is TRBV20-1 and J usage is TRBJ2-7, with D possibly TRBD1 on 5 matching bases. CDR1 DFQATT and CDR2 SNEGSKA come from the germline V gene (reference sequence). The CDR3 extends over 16 amino acids. V lost 1 base and J lost 4, with 20 bases in between. The CDR3 is CSARVDPRVRWYEQYF. The CDR3 DNA follows: TGCAGTGCTAGAGTTGACCCCAGGGTAAGATGGTACGAGCAGTACTTC.

V and J are TRBV12-3 or TRBV12-4 and TRBJ2-1, with D tentatively TRBD1 (6 bases). Between the trimmed V and J ends, which lost 3 bases and 10 bases, there was a span of 10 bases. This CDR3 region has 12 residues. CDR3 loop: CASSFERGEQFF. CDR3 nucleotides: TGTGCCAGCAGTTTCGAGAGGGGGGAGCAGTTCTTC.

The chain uses TRBV20-1 and TRBJ1-1; D not certain. V was pared by 3 bases and J by 2 bases, with 10 bases between. The CDR3 is made up of 13 amino acids. CDR1 and CDR2 from the germline V gene are DFQATT and SNEGSKA (reference sequence). The CDR3 sequence is CSARAEGNTEAFF. In DNA form, the CDR3 reads TGCAGTGCTAGGGCCGAGGGCAACACTGAAGCTTTCTTT.

The genes are TRBV7-9 and TRBJ2-3, with 8 bases matching TRBD1. Looked up from germline, CDR1 is SEHNR and CDR2 is FQNEAQ (reference sequence). V lost 3 bases, J lost 4 bases, and 6 bases stayed unmatched. The CDR3 loop spans 15 amino acids. The CDR3, as DNA: TGTGCCAGCAGCTTCGGACAGGGCTTGTCAGATACGCAGTATTTT. It yields the protein CASSFGQGLSDTQYF.

This clonotype appeared a few times. The rearrangement uses TRBV2 and TRBJ2-1, with a weak D call TRBD2 (7 bases). Germline V lookup: CDR1 SNHLY, CDR2 FYNNEI. V was shortened by 5 bases and J by 6 bases, with 17 bases between the two germline ends. CDR3 length: 15 amino acids. The CDR3 spells CASSTLLGGANEQFF. The CDR3 bases are TGTGCCAGCAGTACTTTGTTGGGGGGGGCCAATGAGCAGTTCTTC.

This clonotype occurred many times. The chain couples TRBV12-3 or TRBV12-4 to TRBJ2-6; D is undetermined. Trimming took off 3 bases at V and 0 bases at J, with 15 bases between the two ends. This CDR3 is built from 18 residues. The CDR3 loop is CASSFSFGQDSGANVLTF. The CDR3 DNA is TGTGCCAGCAGTTTCAGTTTCGGTCAGGACTCTGGGGCCAACGTCCTGACTTTC.

This clonotype came up many times. The V call is TRBV7-2, the J call TRBJ1-5, with a tentative D call TRBD1 (5 bases). Looked up from germline, CDR1 is SGHTA and CDR2 is FQGNSA. This CDR3 contains 14 residues. The V and J ends lost 1 base and 5 bases respectively, with 9 bases between them. The CDR3 coding sequence is TGTGCCAGCAGCTTAGGTTTGGGGGATCAGCCCCAGCATTTT. Amino acids: CASSLGLGDQPQHF.

This clonotype was picked up many times. Here the CDR3 reads CASSFSQTGRNTEAFF. Here the CDR3 DNA reads TGTGCCAGCAGCTTTAGCCAGACAGGGAGGAACACTGAAGCTTTCTTT. The chain links TRBV7-2 to TRBJ1-1; TRBD1 matches at 7 bases. The CDR3 spans 16 residues. The V gene end was trimmed by 3 bases and the J gene end by 1 base; junction bases not matched to a gene: 8. The germline CDR1 and CDR2 sequences are SGHTA and FQGNSA.